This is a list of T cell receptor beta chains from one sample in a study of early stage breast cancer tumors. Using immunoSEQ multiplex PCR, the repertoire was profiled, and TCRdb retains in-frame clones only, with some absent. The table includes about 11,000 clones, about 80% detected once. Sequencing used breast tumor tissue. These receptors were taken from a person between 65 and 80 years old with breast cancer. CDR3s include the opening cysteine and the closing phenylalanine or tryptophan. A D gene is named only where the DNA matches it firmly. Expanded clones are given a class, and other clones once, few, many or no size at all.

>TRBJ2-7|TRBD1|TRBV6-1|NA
CASWTGQTYEQYF
TGTGCCAGCTGGACAGGGCAGACCTACGAGCAGTACTTC
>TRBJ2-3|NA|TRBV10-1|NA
CASSEGDWTDTQYF
TGCGCCAGCAGTGAGGGGGACTGGACAGATACGCAGTATTTT
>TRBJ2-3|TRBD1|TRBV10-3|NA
CAISDGPPGQITDTQYF
TGTGCCATCAGTGACGGGCCCCCGGGACAGATTACAGATACGCAGTATTTT
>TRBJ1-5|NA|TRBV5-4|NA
CASSLGGDYNQPQHF
TGTGCCAGCAGCTTGGGGGGAGATTACAATCAGCCCCAGCATTTT
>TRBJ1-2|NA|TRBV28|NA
CASRNRPGGPYGYTF
TGTGCCAGCCGGAATCGCCCCGGGGGGCCTTATGGCTACACCTTC
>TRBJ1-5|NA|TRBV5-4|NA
CASSLGGGTGGGQPQHF
TGTGCCAGCAGCTTGGGAGGGGGAACAGGTGGCGGTCAGCCCCAGCATTTT
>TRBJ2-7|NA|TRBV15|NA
CATSRDLTGEQYF
TGTGCCACCAGCAGAGATCTTACAGGCGAGCAGTACTTC
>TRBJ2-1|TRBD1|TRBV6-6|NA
CASSHIPTGINEQFF
TGTGCCAGCAGTCACATACCGACAGGGATCAATGAGCAGTTCTTC
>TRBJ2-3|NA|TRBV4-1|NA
CASSQDRRALTDTQYF
TGCGCCAGCAGCCAAGACCGGAGGGCCCTCACAGATACGCAGTATTTT
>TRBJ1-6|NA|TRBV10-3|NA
CAIRSTGNDSPLHF
TGTGCCATCAGATCCACGGGGAATGATTCACCCCTCCACTTT
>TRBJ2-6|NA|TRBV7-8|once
CASSLVWPSGANVLTF
TGTGCCAGCAGCTTAGTGTGGCCTTCCGGGGCCAACGTCCTGACTTTC
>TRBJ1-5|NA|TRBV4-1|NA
CASSQAGITYSNQPQHF
TGCGCCAGCAGCCAAGCCGGGATAACCTATAGCAATCAGCCCCAGCATTTT
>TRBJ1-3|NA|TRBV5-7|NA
CASRHPSRVSSGNTIYF
TGTGCCAGCAGGCACCCAAGCAGGGTCAGCTCTGGAAACACCATATATTTT
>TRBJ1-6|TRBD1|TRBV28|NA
CASSYMGRGGQGGSPLHF
TGTGCCAGCAGTTATATGGGGAGGGGGGGACAGGGGGGTTCACCCCTCCACTTT
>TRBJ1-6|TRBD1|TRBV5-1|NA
CASSATSGTGGSPLHF
TGCGCCAGCAGCGCGACCTCCGGGACAGGGGGTTCACCCCTCCACTTT
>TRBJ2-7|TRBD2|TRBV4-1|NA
CASSQEGLAGAYEQYF
TGCGCCAGCAGCCAAGAGGGACTAGCGGGGGCGTACGAGCAGTACTTC
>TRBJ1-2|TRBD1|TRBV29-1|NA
CSVADRGYGYTF
TGCAGCGTCGCGGACAGGGGCTATGGCTACACCTTC
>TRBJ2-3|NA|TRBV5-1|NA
CASREGFILSRRDTQYF
TGCGCCAGCAGGGAGGGGTTCATCCTCTCTCGGCGGGATACGCAGTATTTT